Each of the 32 T cell receptor beta chains below was sequenced from the same sample in a study of cytomegalovirus exposure and HLA in healthy donors. Primers for the PCR totalled 60 Vbeta and 13 Jbeta. The method was immunoSEQ multiplex PCR; TCRdb's version includes in-frame clones alone and lacks a portion of them. The table includes over 80,000 clones, approximately 73% detected once. The specimen sequenced was PBMCs. The receptor set was obtained from a man between 40 and 49 years old in good health and CMV-seronegative.

In its sample, this clone was seen a few times. The J gene is TRBJ1-1, the V gene TRBV4-3; maybe TRBD1 (5 bases). V was clipped by 0 bases and J by 4 bases, with 15 bases between them. The CDR3 length is 16 residues. Germline CDR1 and CDR2: LGHNA and YSLEER. Here the CDR3 DNA reads TGCGCCAGCAGCCAAGATCTGTATGCCGGGGGCACTGAAGCTTTCTTT. Translated, it gives CASSQDLYAGGTEAFF.

The gene calls are TRBV18 and TRBJ1-2; TRBD1 aligns across 8 bases. The CDR3 is 15 residues long. From germline, CDR1 is KGHSH and CDR2 LQKENI. After removal of 3 bases from V and 4 bases from J, the junction contained 7 bases not matched to a gene. The CDR3 nucleotides are TGTGCCAGCTCACCCCCCGGGACAGGCCCCTATGGCTACACCTTC. Protein: CASSPPGTGPYGYTF.

The rearrangement uses TRBV4-2 and TRBJ2-5; TRBD1 matches at 9 bases. The CDR3 consists of 15 residues. Germline loops: CDR1 LGHNA, CDR2 YNFKEQ. V lost 1 base, J lost 3 bases, and 3 bases stayed unmatched. The CDR3 DNA follows: TGTGCCAGCAGCCAAGGGGACAGGGATAAAGAGACCCAGTACTTC. Translation: CASSQGDRDKETQYF.

The chain is built from TRBV30 and TRBJ1-2; D perhaps matches TRBD1 (5 bases). CDR3 length equals 13 residues. Trimming cost V 0 bases and J 8 bases, with 13 bases left between them. CDR1 is GTSNPN and CDR2 is SVGIG in the germline V gene (reference sequence). The CDR3 region is CAWSVSRGEGYTF. The CDR3 nucleotides are TGTGCCTGGAGTGTTAGTAGGGGCGAAGGCTACACCTTC.

The chain carries TRBV9 and TRBJ1-2; 9 bases line up with TRBD1. CDR3 length equals 13 residues. J was trimmed by 9 bases and V by 1 base; bases with no gene match: 4. Germline V lookup: CDR1 SGDLS, CDR2 YYNGEE. The CDR3 DNA sequence: TGTGCCAGCAGCGTAAAACAGGGGGCGAGCTACACCTTC. It specifies CASSVKQGASYTF.

This chain connects TRBV5-4 to TRBJ2-2; TRBD2 might be the D (5 bases). Trimming left V 0 bases short and J 4 bases short, with 16 bases between. CDR1 is SGHNT and CDR2 is YYREEE in the germline V gene (reference sequence). The CDR3 length is 17 residues. For the CDR3, the DNA is TGTGCCAGCAGCTTGGACGGTCCGGGGTCAGGCACCGGGGAGCTGTTTTTT. Amino acid sequence: CASSLDGPGSGTGELFF.

The genes are TRBV5-1 and TRBJ2-2; the match to TRBD1 covers 8 bases. The germline V gene has CDR1 SGHRS and CDR2 YFSETQ. The CDR3 runs to 15 residues. The ends lost 4 bases at V and 4 bases at J; junction bases unmatched: 6. The CDR3 is CASSEDRVVTGELFF. CDR3 bases: TGCGCCAGCAGCGAGGACAGGGTGGTCACCGGGGAGCTGTTTTTT.

CDR3 sequence reads: CAISESEPSGGAYNEQFF. In nucleotides, the CDR3 is TGTGCCATCAGTGAGTCGGAGCCTAGCGGGGGGGCTTACAATGAGCAGTTCTTC. The J gene is TRBJ2-1, the V gene TRBV10-3, with 12 nucleotides matching TRBD2. The CDR3 sequence is 18 residues long. Germline values: CDR1 ENHRY, CDR2 SYGVKD. V lost 0 bases and J lost 4; bases outside the gene matches: 7.

The gene calls are TRBV23-1 and TRBJ2-1; D remains unclear. TRBV23-1 is marked as an open reading frame, function uncertain. The CDR3 has 12 amino acids. The V end lost 6 bases, the J end lost 10 bases, and 13 bases lay between the germline ends. CDR3 protein: CASSQWPLEQFF. The CDR3 DNA follows: TGCGCCAGCAGCCAGTGGCCGCTGGAGCAGTTCTTC.

V gene TRBV18 combines with J gene TRBJ1-2; TRBD1 aligns across 7 bases. J lost 6 bases, V lost 3 bases, and 22 bases had no gene match. The CDR3 loop spans 19 amino acids. Germline lookup yields CDR1 KGHSH and CDR2 LQKENI. The CDR3 loop reads CASSPNLVYRKDREDGYTF. The DNA for the CDR3 is TGTGCCAGCTCACCGAACCTGGTCTATCGAAAAGACAGGGAGGATGGCTACACCTTC.

In its sample, this clone was seen once. The rearrangement uses TRBV4-1 and TRBJ2-3, with D unclear. CDR1 MGHRA and CDR2 YSYEKL come from the germline V gene. V lost 1 base to trimming and J lost 2 bases, with 7 bases between them. The CDR3 is 14 residues long. The CDR3 sequence is CASSQGQATDTQYF. The DNA for the CDR3 is TGCGCCAGCAGCCAAGGGCAGGCCACAGATACGCAGTATTTT.

The rearrangement joins TRBV4-2 to TRBJ2-2; perhaps TRBD2 as D (5 bases). Trimming cost V 2 bases and J 4 bases, with 11 bases left between them. The CDR3 length is 15 residues. CDR1 and CDR2 (germline): LGHNA, YNFKEQ. CDR3 in amino acids: CASSQIPGSTGELFF. The CDR3 region has the DNA TGTGCCAGCAGCCAAATACCGGGGTCCACCGGGGAGCTGTTTTTT.

This chain links TRBV11-3 with TRBJ2-1; 11 bases agree with TRBD2. This CDR3 contains 15 residues. V was clipped by 5 bases and J by 4 bases; unmatched bases: 4. The germline V gene has CDR1 SGHNT and CDR2 YENEEA. The CDR3 spells CASSNGLAGYNEQFF. CDR3 sequence (DNA): TGTGCCAGCAGCAATGGACTAGCGGGTTACAATGAGCAGTTCTTC. Using reference TRBV11-3 and TRBJ2-1 for the parts outside the CDR3, the full variable domain is EAGVVQSPRYKIIEKKQPVAFWCNPISGHNTLYWYLQNLGQGPELLIRYENEEAVDDSQLPKDRFSAERLKGVDSTLKIQPAELGDSAVYLCASSNGLAGYNEQFFGPGTRLTVL.

The chain uses TRBV6-5 and TRBJ1-5; TRBD1 matches at 7 bases. With V trimmed by 4 bases and J by 9 bases, 6 bases remained unmatched. Looked up from germline, CDR1 is MNHEY and CDR2 is SVGAGI. The CDR3 spans 13 residues. CDR3 in amino acids: CASSFDRETPQHF. CDR3 DNA sequence: TGTGCCAGCAGTTTCGACAGGGAGACGCCCCAGCATTTT.

J is TRBJ2-7 and V is TRBV11-3; 9 nucleotides align to TRBD1. After removal of 5 bases from V and 2 bases from J, the junction contained 10 bases not matched to a gene. Germline CDR1 and CDR2: SGHNT and YENEEA. This CDR3 is built from 16 residues. The CDR3 loop reads CASSPGSDRGPYEQYF. The CDR3 DNA reads as TGTGCCAGCAGCCCAGGATCGGACAGGGGCCCCTACGAGCAGTACTTC.

In this sample, this clone turned up a few times. The chain recombines TRBV2 with TRBJ1-1; tentative D call: TRBD1 (5 bases). The CDR3 contains 14 residues. Trimming left V 3 bases short and J 4 bases short, with 12 bases between. Germline V gene data show CDR1 as SNHLY and CDR2 as FYNNEI. The CDR3 region has the DNA TGTGCCAGCAGTGACCGGCCCGACAGCACTGAAGCTTTCTTT. Its protein product is CASSDRPDSTEAFF.

This sequence joins TRBV11-1 and TRBJ2-1, with 9 bases fitting TRBD1. There are 14 residues in the CDR3. The V segment lost 5 bases and the J segment 5 bases; nucleotides outside the gene matches: 4. Per germline, CDR1 SGHAT and CDR2 FQDESV (reference sequence). The CDR3 region has the DNA TGTGCCAGCAGCGCGACAGGGGGGGACAATGAGCAGTTCTTC. This translates into CASSATGGDNEQFF. Full variable domain (missing parts from reference TRBV11-1 and TRBJ2-1): EAEVAQSPRYKITEKSQAVAFWCDPISGHATLYWYRQILGQGPELLVQFQDESVVDDSQLPKDRFSAERLKGVDSTLKIQPAELGDSAMYLCASSATGGDNEQFFGPGTRLTVL.

This chain joins TRBV7-9 and TRBJ2-7; 8 bases map to TRBD1. There are 13 residues in the CDR3. The ends lost 5 bases at V and 7 bases at J; junction bases unmatched: 7. CDR1 and CDR2 (germline): SEHNR, FQNEAQ (reference sequence). As DNA, the CDR3 is TGTGCCAGCAGCGCCCGGGACAGGCAAGAGCAGTACTTC. It specifies CASSARDRQEQYF.

The gene calls are TRBV7-9 and TRBJ2-7; 7 nucleotides align to TRBD2. The germline V gene encodes CDR1 SEHNR and CDR2 FQNEAQ (reference sequence). This CDR3 is 15 amino acids long. V lost 2 bases to trimming and J lost 3 bases; unmatched junction nucleotides: 7. This CDR3 is CASSLLSGGYYEQYF. The CDR3 bases are TGTGCCAGCAGCTTATTGTCCGGGGGGTACTACGAGCAGTACTTC.

This clone was seen only a few times. V usage is TRBV5-6 and J usage is TRBJ2-7; a possible D gene is TRBD2 (5 bases). V lost 5 bases and J lost 4, with 16 bases in between. This CDR3 region has 14 residues. The germline V gene encodes CDR1 SGHDT and CDR2 YYEEEE. The chain's CDR3 is CASSPPRVRYEQYF. Written as DNA, the CDR3 is TGTGCCAGCAGTCCTCCGCGGGTAAGATACGAGCAGTACTTC.

This chain connects TRBV5-6 to TRBJ1-2; 9 nucleotides match TRBD1. This CDR3 has 12 residues. With V trimmed by 2 bases and J by 7 bases, 0 bases remained unmatched. Germline CDR1 is SGHDT and CDR2 is YYEEEE. In DNA, the CDR3 is TGTGCCAGCAGCTTACAGGGGGCTGGCTACACCTTC. Its translation: CASSLQGAGYTF.

The chain couples TRBV28 to TRBJ1-3; 9 bases align to TRBD1. The CDR3 consists of 19 residues. With 6 bases clipped from V and 0 bases from J, the junction kept 15 bases outside the gene matches. CDR1 and CDR2 (germline): MDHEN, SYDVKM. Here the CDR3 reads CASREHNFGTGISGNTIYF. For the CDR3, the DNA is TGTGCCAGCAGAGAACATAATTTCGGGACAGGGATCTCTGGAAACACCATATATTTT.

This clone was counted only a few times. V is TRBV7-6 and J is TRBJ1-5; D not certain. Trimming shortened V by 2 bases and J by 5 bases, and 19 bases separated the two germline ends. The CDR3 has 17 amino acids. Germline V gene data show CDR1 as SGHVS and CDR2 as FNYEAQ. Here the CDR3 DNA reads TGTGCCAGCAGCTTAAACCTACGACCAAACGCGGATCAGCCCCAGCATTTT. Its translation is CASSLNLRPNADQPQHF.

The chain recombines TRBV5-6 with TRBJ2-7; tentatively, D is TRBD1 (5 bases). This CDR3 region has 16 residues. Germline CDR1 is SGHDT and CDR2 is YYEEEE. V lost 0 bases and J lost 2, with 15 bases in between. The CDR3 bases are TGTGCCAGCAGCTTGGGCTGGGGCGGTGGAACCTACGAGCAGTACTTC. Protein: CASSLGWGGGTYEQYF.

The V gene is TRBV19, the J gene TRBJ1-1, with D hard to call. Germline V gene lookup returns CDR1 LNHDA and CDR2 SQIVND (reference sequence). This CDR3 is built from 14 residues. The ends were cut back, 5 bases at V and 4 bases at J, with 14 bases in the middle. The CDR3 DNA follows: TGTGCCAGTAGTGATCCCGGGAGGAGCACTGAAGCTTTCTTT. Its protein product is CASSDPGRSTEAFF. The entire variable domain, with the rest obtained from reference TRBV19 and TRBJ1-1, is as follows: DGGITQSPKYLFRKEGQNVTLSCEQNLNHDAMYWYRQDPGQGLRLIYYSQIVNDFQKGDIAEGYSVSREKKESFPLTVTSAQKNPTAFYLCASSDPGRSTEAFFGQGTRLTVV.

V and J are TRBV10-1 and TRBJ1-1; 9 bases agree with TRBD1. With V trimmed by 6 bases and J by 1 base, 6 bases remained unmatched. Germline CDR1 and CDR2: WNHNN and SYGVQD (reference sequence). This CDR3 spans 15 amino acids. The CDR3 DNA is TGCGCCAGCAGCCCCGGACAGGGGCGGAACACTGAAGCTTTCTTT. It is translated as CASSPGQGRNTEAFF.

The chain combines TRBV5-1 with TRBJ1-6; maybe TRBD1 (6 bases). This CDR3 is built from 19 residues. Germline loops: CDR1 SGHRS, CDR2 YFSETQ. Trimming removed 4 bases from V and 2 bases from J, with 22 bases in between. This CDR3 reads CASSGDKGQPYTYNSPLHF. Here the CDR3 DNA reads TGCGCCAGCAGCGGCGACAAGGGACAACCGTACACCTATAATTCACCCCTCCACTTT.

The chain combines TRBV7-8 with TRBJ2-2; D is possibly TRBD1 (5 bases). V was shortened by 6 bases and J by 4 bases, with 12 bases between the two germline ends. Germline assignment: CDR1 SGHVS and CDR2 FQNEAQ. CDR3 size: 14 residues. The DNA of the CDR3 is TGTGCCAGCAGATCCAGGGATCGCACCGGGGAGCTGTTTTTT. This translates into CASRSRDRTGELFF.

CDR3 nucleotide sequence: TGCGCCAGCAGCACACGACAGTACACAGATACGCAGTATTTT. Translated, it gives CASSTRQYTDTQYF. The chain recombines TRBV5-1 with TRBJ2-3; a possible D gene is TRBD1 (5 bases). The germline V and J ends were trimmed by 4 bases and 2 bases, with 11 bases remaining between them. The CDR3 extends over 14 amino acids. Looked up from germline, CDR1 is SGHRS and CDR2 is YFSETQ.

The gene calls are TRBV27 and TRBJ2-1; D gene unclear. V lost 2 bases to trimming and J lost 4 bases, with 6 bases between them. The length of the CDR3 is 13 residues. Per germline, CDR1 MNHEY and CDR2 SMNVEV (reference sequence). CDR3 bases: TGTGCCAGCAGTTTAAACACGTACAATGAGCAGTTCTTC. Its protein is CASSLNTYNEQFF.

The chain links TRBV27 to TRBJ1-6, with D maybe TRBD1 (5 bases). This CDR3 has 14 residues. Looked up from germline, CDR1 is MNHEY and CDR2 is SMNVEV (reference sequence). Trimming took 6 bases from V and 7 from J, leaving 13 bases between them. The CDR3 loop reads CASRPGLANSPLHF. DNA for the CDR3: TGTGCCAGCAGACCAGGGTTGGCAAATTCACCCCTCCACTTT.

CDR3 sequence: CASSQDNRGDTEAFF. CDR3 in DNA: TGTGCCAGCAGCCAAGATAATCGGGGGGACACTGAAGCTTTCTTT. The chain combines TRBV4-2 with TRBJ1-1; weak D call: TRBD1 (5 bases). CDR1 is LGHNA, CDR2 YNFKEQ, per germline. V lost 0 bases, J lost 3 bases, and 11 bases lay in between. The CDR3 is made up of 15 amino acids.